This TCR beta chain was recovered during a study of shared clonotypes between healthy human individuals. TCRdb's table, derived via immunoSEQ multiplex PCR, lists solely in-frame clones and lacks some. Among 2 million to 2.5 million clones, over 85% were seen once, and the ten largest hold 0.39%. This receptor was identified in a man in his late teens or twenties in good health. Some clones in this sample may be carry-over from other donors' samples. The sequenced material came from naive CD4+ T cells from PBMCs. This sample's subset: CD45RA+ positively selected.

The CDR3 loop reads CASSLVFDEQYF. CDR3 DNA sequence: TGCGCCAGCAGCTTGGTCTTCGACGAGCAGTACTTC. The chain joins TRBV5-1 to TRBJ2-7; D gene uncertain. This CDR3 spans 12 amino acids. V lost 0 bases and J lost 5, with 6 bases in between. Germline lookup yields CDR1 SGHRS and CDR2 YFSETQ.